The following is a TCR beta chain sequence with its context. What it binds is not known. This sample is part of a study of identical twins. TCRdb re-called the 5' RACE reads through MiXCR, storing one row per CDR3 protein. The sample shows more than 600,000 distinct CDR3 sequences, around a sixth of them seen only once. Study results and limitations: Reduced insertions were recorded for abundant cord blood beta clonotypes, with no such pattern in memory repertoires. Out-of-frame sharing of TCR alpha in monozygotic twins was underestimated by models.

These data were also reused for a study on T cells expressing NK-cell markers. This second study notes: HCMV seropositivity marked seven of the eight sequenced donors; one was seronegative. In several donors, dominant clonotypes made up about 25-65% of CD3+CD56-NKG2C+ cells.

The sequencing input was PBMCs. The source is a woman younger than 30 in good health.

Here the CDR3 DNA reads TGTGCCACCATACGCTCTGCGGGGGGGCTGTACGAGCAGTACTTC. Amino acids: CATIRSAGGLYEQYF. The genes are TRBV24-1 and TRBJ2-7; 9 bases are shared with TRBD2. The V segment lost 8 bases and the J segment 4 bases; nucleotides outside the gene matches: 11. Germline V gene sequence: CDR1 KGHDR, CDR2 SFDVKD. CDR3 length: 15 residues.